This T cell receptor beta chain was recorded in a study of molecular identifiers for immune sequencing clone quantification. TCRdb recomputed calls from the PCR reads with MiXCR, one row per CDR3 protein. The sample has 350,000 or so distinct CDR3 sequences, roughly 23% seen once. This clonotype was detected many times. CDR3 size: 12 residues. The V and J ends lost 4 bases and 6 bases respectively, with 10 bases between them. Germline lookup yields CDR1 SQVTM and CDR2 ANQGSEA. The rearrangement joins TRBV29-1 to TRBJ2-4, with D possibly matching TRBD1 (5 bases). Sequencing input: naive CD8+ T cells from blood, with Jurkat cell RNA spiked in. The subset: FACS-sorted CD8+CD4-CCR7+CD45RA+ naive T cells. The source is a human donor in good health. Some libraries in this study had Jurkat cell RNA spiked in. The DNA for the CDR3 is TGCAGCGTTGTACCCCAGGGAAACATTCAGTACTTC. Amino acid sequence: CSVVPQGNIQYF.